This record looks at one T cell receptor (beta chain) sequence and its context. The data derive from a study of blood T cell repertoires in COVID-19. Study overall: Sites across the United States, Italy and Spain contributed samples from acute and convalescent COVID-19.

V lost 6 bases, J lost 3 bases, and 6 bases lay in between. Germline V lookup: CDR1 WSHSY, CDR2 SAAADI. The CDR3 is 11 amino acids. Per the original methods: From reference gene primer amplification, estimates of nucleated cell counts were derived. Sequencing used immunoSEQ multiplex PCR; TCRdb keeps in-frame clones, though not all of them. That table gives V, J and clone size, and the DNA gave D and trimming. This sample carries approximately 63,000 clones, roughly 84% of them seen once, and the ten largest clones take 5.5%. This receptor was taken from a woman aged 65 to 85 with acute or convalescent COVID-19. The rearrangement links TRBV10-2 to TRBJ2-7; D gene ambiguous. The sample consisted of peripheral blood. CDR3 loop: CASSQIYEQYF. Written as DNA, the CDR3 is TGCGCCAGCAGCCAGATCTACGAGCAGTACTTC.